The rows below give T cell receptor beta chains drawn from one sample of a study of control samples from healthy donors and cancer patients. TCRdb keeps only in-frame clones here, not all; method: immunoSEQ multiplex PCR. The sample has about 59,000 clones; about 92% are singletons. Material for sequencing was PBMCs. All receptors come from a man in his forties or fifties with colorectal cancer. The CDR3 runs from the conserved cysteine through the conserved F or W. Each record gives: J gene, CDR3 length, clone size, D gene, V gene, CDR3 DNA, CDR3 protein. A D gene is named only where the DNA matches it firmly. Some rows have no size entry. The others give once, few or many, or a class for an expanded clone.

TRBJ2-5,15,-,TRBD1,TRBV6-5,TGTGCCAGCAGCCGCACCGGGACAGGTCAAGAGACCCAGTACTTC,CASSRTGTGQETQYF
TRBJ2-1,13,-,-,TRBV24-1,TGTGCCACCAGTGCTGCAGGGCGCGATGAGCAGTTCTTC,CATSAAGRDEQFF
TRBJ1-2,11,-,-,TRBV2,TGTGCCAGCACACGCCAATATGGCTACACCTTC,CASTRQYGYTF
TRBJ2-1,18,once,TRBD2,TRBV19,TGTGCCAGTAGCCTTGAGACCAATCTAGCGGGGGGGCAGAGTGAGCAGTTCTTC,CASSLETNLAGGQSEQFF
TRBJ2-7,11,-,-,TRBV7-2,TGTGCCAGCAGCTTAGACCACGAGCAGTACTTC,CASSLDHEQYF
TRBJ2-5,16,-,TRBD2,TRBV3-1/TRBV3-2,TGTGCCAGCAGCCAAGGACTAGCGGGGGATGGGGAGACCCAGTACTTC,CASSQGLAGDGETQYF
TRBJ2-1,15,-,-,TRBV10-3,TGTGCCATCAGTGAGTCGTGGGGGACCTACAATGAGCAGTTCTTC,CAISESWGTYNEQFF
TRBJ2-3,17,once,TRBD1,TRBV11-2,TGTGCCAGCAGCTTTTCCGGGACAGGGGGCGGCGCAGATACGCAGTATTTT,CASSFSGTGGGADTQYF
TRBJ2-7,14,-,TRBD1,TRBV3-1/TRBV3-2,TGTGCCAGCAGGGACAGGGTGGGCTCCTACGAGCAGTACTTC,CASRDRVGSYEQYF
TRBJ2-5,14,once,-,TRBV29-1,TGCAGCGCCCAATCGGCCCGGAACCAAGAGACCCAGTACTTC,CSAQSARNQETQYF
TRBJ2-5,16,-,-,TRBV30,TGTGCCTGGAGTGTACTTCCCGCAGCGAGCGGGGAGACCCAGTACTTC,CAWSVLPAASGETQYF
TRBJ1-5,15,medium-sized,TRBD1,TRBV24-1,TGTGCCACCGCCCGAGGGCAGGGGGTAAATCAGCCCCAGCATTTT,CATARGQGVNQPQHF
TRBJ2-5,16,-,TRBD2,TRBV3-1/TRBV3-2,TGTGCCAGCAGCCGACTCTCGGGGGGGGCTAAAGAGACCCAGTACTTC,CASSRLSGGAKETQYF
TRBJ2-5,15,-,TRBD2,TRBV2,TGTGCCAGCAGTCCTGGACTAGGTTCTCGAGAGACCCAGTACTTC,CASSPGLGSRETQYF